These T cell receptor beta chains were read from a single sample in a study of tumor-infiltrating lymphocytes in oesophageal squamous cell carcinoma. TCRdb re-called the PCR reads with MiXCR, one entry per CDR3 protein. This sample carries thousands of distinct CDR3 sequences, 15% to 18% of them seen once, and the ten largest clones take about 13%. Sequencing input: blood. The receptors were sampled from a male donor with esophageal squamous cell carcinoma. Each CDR3 is given with its conserved first and last residue. The order of the fields is CDR3 protein, CDR3 DNA, D gene, clone size, J gene, V gene. A D gene is named only where the DNA matches it firmly. The size entry is marked missing in some rows and otherwise reads once, few, many or a size class.

CASSGGRGYGYTF,TGTGCCAGCAGCGGCGGCAGGGGCTATGGCTACACCTTC,.,few,TRBJ1-2,TRBV2
CATSRKTGPGPEAFF,TGTGCCACCAGCAGAAAGACAGGGCCGGGCCCTGAAGCTTTCTTT,TRBD1,few,TRBJ1-1,TRBV15
CATRGLAGRTQKTEQFF,TGTGCCACCAGGGGACTAGCGGGACGAACCCAAAAAACTGAGCAGTTCTTC,TRBD2,medium-sized,TRBJ2-1,TRBV6-1
CASSESLRGGRYEQYF,TGTGCCAGCAGTGAAAGTCTGCGGGGGGGCCGATACGAGCAGTACTTC,TRBD2,many,TRBJ2-7,TRBV6-1
CASSLSPGQGEQYF,TGTGCCAGCAGCTTAAGCCCCGGACAGGGGGAGCAGTACTTC,TRBD1,medium-sized,TRBJ2-7,TRBV7-3
CASSLDPMNTEAFF,TGTGCCAGCAGCCTCGACCCCATGAACACTGAAGCTTTCTTT,.,medium-sized,TRBJ1-1,TRBV7-3
CSAGGLHEETQYF,TGCAGTGCGGGGGGACTTCATGAAGAGACCCAGTACTTC,.,few,TRBJ2-5,TRBV20-1
CASSSTGGALWLHLRF,.,.,.,TRBJ2-6,TRBV5-3
CASSYSNGGALTGANVLTF,TGTGCCAGCAGTTACTCGAATGGGGGGGCCCTGACTGGGGCCAACGTCCTGACTTTC,.,many,TRBJ2-6,TRBV6-6
CASSSLAVTGELFF,TGTGCCAGCAGCTCCCTAGCGGTGACCGGGGAGCTGTTTTTT,TRBD2,medium-sized,TRBJ2-2,TRBV7-3
CASSIAGTPKSSGNTIYF,TGTGCCAGCAGCATAGCCGGGACACCCAAAAGCTCTGGAAACACCATATATTTT,.,many,TRBJ1-3,TRBV7-8
CASSPRSGTSGYEQYF,TGTGCCAGCAGCCCCAGATCCGGGACTTCAGGATACGAGCAGTACTTC,.,medium-sized,TRBJ2-7,TRBV7-6
CASSRTGGGSSGANVLTF,TGTGCCAGTAGCAGGACAGGGGGCGGAAGTTCTGGGGCCAACGTCCTGACTTTC,TRBD1,many,TRBJ2-6,TRBV19
CASSTRTGRTETQFF,TGTGCCAGCAGTACTCGGACGGGACGAACGGAGACCCAGTTCTTC,.,.,TRBJ2-1,TRBV27
CASSYGRGQGETQYF,TGTGCCAGCAGTTACGGTCGAGGACAGGGGGAGACCCAGTACTTC,TRBD1,many,TRBJ2-5,TRBV6-6
CASSESDIGSYNEQFF,TGCGCCAGCAGTGAGTCTGACATCGGCTCCTACAATGAGCAGTTCTTC,.,medium-sized,TRBJ2-1,TRBV10-1
CASRATGLQYTGELYF,TGTGCCAGCAGGGCTACAGGGTTACAATACACCGGGGAGCTGTACTTC,.,.,TRBJ1-1,TRBV7-6
CASSYAGATEAFF,TGTGCCAGCAGTTACGCCGGGGCCACTGAAGCTTTCTTT,.,many,TRBJ1-1,TRBV6-2/TRBV6-3
CASSLGTGSGANVLTF,TGTGCCAGCAGCTTGGGAACAGGGTCAGGGGCCAACGTCCTGACTTTC,.,many,TRBJ2-6,TRBV5-6
CASSPRPDPGNQPQHF,TGTGCCAGCTCACCACGGCCAGACCCTGGCAATCAGCCCCAGCATTTT,.,.,TRBJ1-5,TRBV18
CATSREVGQVGGYTF,TGTGCCACCAGCAGAGAAGTAGGGCAGGTGGGTGGCTACACCTTC,.,.,TRBJ1-2,TRBV15
CASSSLLGGVGGYTF,TGCGCCAGCAGCTCCCTTCTGGGGGGGGTCGGGGGCTACACCTTC,.,.,TRBJ1-2,TRBV4-1
CASSLEGGASGGASYNEQFF,TGTGCCAGCAGCTTAGAGGGGGGGGCTAGCGGGGGGGCCTCCTACAATGAGCAGTTCTTC,TRBD2,many,TRBJ2-1,TRBV11-1
CATSEHGQGSEAFF,TGTGCCACCAGTGAGCACGGACAGGGGAGTGAAGCTTTCTTT,TRBD1,many,TRBJ1-1,TRBV24-1
CASSWDRRQETQYF,TGCGCCAGCAGCTGGGACAGACGCCAAGAGACCCAGTACTTC,TRBD1,many,TRBJ2-5,TRBV5-1
CASSLKGRGLGYGYTF,TGTGCCAGCAGCTTAAAGGGTAGGGGGCTAGGATATGGCTACACCTTC,TRBD1,medium-sized,TRBJ1-2,TRBV7-2
CASSEASKNQFF,TGTGCCAGCAGTGAAGCTTCAAAAAATCAGTTCTTC,.,many,TRBJ2-1,TRBV2
CASSRGLVYEQYF,TGTGCCAGCAGTAGGGGATTGGTCTACGAGCAGTACTTC,.,few,TRBJ2-7,TRBV2
CATRRGFDEQFF,TGTGCCACCAGACGGGGCTTCGATGAGCAGTTCTTC,.,few,TRBJ2-1,TRBV7-2
CASNRTGIELHLRF,.,.,.,TRBJ2-6,TRBV6-8
CASSLIQGGGETQYF,TGTGCCAGCAGTCTGATACAGGGAGGGGGGGAGACCCAGTACTTC,.,many,TRBJ2-5,TRBV28
CASSLWGGTSDTQYF,TGTGCCAGCAGCTTGTGGGGGGGTACTTCAGATACGCAGTATTTT,TRBD2,few,TRBJ2-3,TRBV5-4
CASGLTQVGEAFF,TGTGCTAGTGGTTTGACACAGGTGGGTGAAGCTTTCTTT,.,many,TRBJ1-1,TRBV12-5
CATSDSRRTYGYTF,TGTGCCACCAGTGATTCCCGACGTACATATGGCTACACCTTC,.,many,TRBJ1-2,TRBV24-1
CASSLEQGSNQPQHF,TGTGCCAGCAGCTTGGAACAGGGAAGCAATCAGCCCCAGCATTTT,.,many,TRBJ1-5,TRBV5-6
CASSLASSWGQGDSPLHF,TGTGCCAGCAGCTTGGCCTCCTCCTGGGGGCAGGGGGATTCACCCCTCCACTTC,TRBD1,many,TRBJ2-5,TRBV5-4
CASSPLTGGDNQPQHF,TGTGCCAGTAGCCCGCTGACAGGGGGAGACAATCAGCCCCAGCATTTT,TRBD1,.,TRBJ1-5,TRBV19
CASSQRLGHGSDTQYF,TGTGCCAGCAGCCAACGACTGGGACACGGGTCAGATACGCAGTATTTT,.,medium-sized,TRBJ2-3,TRBV6-1
CASSEDNYNEQFF,TGTGCCAGCAGCGAGGACAACTACAATGAGCAGTTCTTC,.,medium-sized,TRBJ2-1,TRBV7-6
CASSLAPATNEKLFF,TGTGCCAGCAGCTTGGCCCCGGCAACTAATGAAAAACTGTTTTTT,.,many,TRBJ1-4,TRBV5-5
CASSPQSTDTQYF,TGTGCCAGCAGTCCCCAAAGCACAGATACGCAGTATTTT,.,many,TRBJ2-3,TRBV5-4
CASSSRLAGGYNEQFF,TGTGCCAGCAGTTCCCGACTAGCGGGGGGTTACAATGAGCAGTTCTTC,TRBD2,medium-sized,TRBJ2-1,TRBV6-1
CASRLDRLANYGYTF,TGTGCCAGCAGACTAGACAGGCTAGCTAACTATGGCTACACCTTC,.,many,TRBJ1-2,TRBV6-1
CASSRSAAEGDTF,TGTGCCAGCAGCCGCTCGGCAGCCGAAGGGGACACCTTC,.,many,TRBJ1-2,TRBV7-9
CASSSPTGGVRGYTF,TGTGCCAGCAGCTCTCCGACAGGCGGTGTGCGTGGCTACACCTTC,.,medium-sized,TRBJ1-2,TRBV7-2
CASSLARGDFEAFF,TGTGCCAGCAGCTTAGCGCGGGGGGATTTTGAAGCTTTCTTT,.,medium-sized,TRBJ1-1,TRBV7-8
CASSLRDVIYEQYF,TGTGCCAGCTCACTCCGGGACGTCATCTACGAGCAGTACTTC,.,.,TRBJ2-7,TRBV18
CASSYSGDGETQYF,TGTGCCAGCAGTTACTCGGGGGATGGAGAGACCCAGTACTTC,.,medium-sized,TRBJ2-5,TRBV6-6
CASSRVEGPNIGELFF,TGTGCCAGCAGCCGCGTTGAGGGCCCGAACATCGGGGAGCTGTTTTTT,.,.,TRBJ2-2,TRBV11-2
CASSADSNSNYGYTF,TGTGCCAGCAGCGCTGACAGCAATTCTAACTATGGCTACACCTTC,.,few,TRBJ1-2,TRBV5-5
CASSIGQRNEQFF,TGTGCCAGTAGTATAGGCCAGCGCAATGAGCAGTTCTTC,.,many,TRBJ2-1,TRBV19
CATSDSHGTGLSGANVLTF,TGTGCCACCAGTGATTCCCACGGGACAGGTCTCTCTGGGGCCAACGTCCTGACTTTC,TRBD1,many,TRBJ2-6,TRBV24-1
CASSYNAGGPRDTQYF,TGTGCCAGCAGTTATAACGCGGGGGGGCCTAGAGATACGCAGTATTTT,TRBD2,medium-sized,TRBJ2-3,TRBV6-2/TRBV6-3
CASGIAGGTDTQYF,TGTGCCAGCGGAATAGCAGGGGGCACAGATACGCAGTATTTT,.,medium-sized,TRBJ2-3,TRBV6-1
CASSQVGRSSYNEQFF,TGCGCCAGCAGCCAAGTCGGCCGAAGCTCCTACAATGAGCAGTTCTTC,.,.,TRBJ2-1,TRBV4-1
CASRESGGSNDEQFF,TGTGCCAGCAGGGAGAGCGGGGGCTCAAACGATGAGCAGTTCTTC,TRBD2,many,TRBJ2-1,TRBV25-1
CASTGQEHSGNTIYF,TGTGCCAGCACCGGACAAGAACACTCTGGAAACACCATATATTTT,.,many,TRBJ1-3,TRBV6-1
CASSLAKGYEQYF,TGTGCCAGCAGCTTGGCGAAGGGCTACGAGCAGTACTTC,.,.,TRBJ2-7,TRBV5-5
CASRPLIRDRAYEQYF,TGTGCCAGCAGACCCCTAATCCGGGACAGAGCCTACGAGCAGTACTTC,TRBD1,many,TRBJ2-7,TRBV28
CASSRAGARVGEQYF,TGTGCCAGCAGCCGAGCGGGGGCGAGGGTCGGGGAGCAGTACTTC,TRBD2,.,TRBJ2-5,TRBV5-4